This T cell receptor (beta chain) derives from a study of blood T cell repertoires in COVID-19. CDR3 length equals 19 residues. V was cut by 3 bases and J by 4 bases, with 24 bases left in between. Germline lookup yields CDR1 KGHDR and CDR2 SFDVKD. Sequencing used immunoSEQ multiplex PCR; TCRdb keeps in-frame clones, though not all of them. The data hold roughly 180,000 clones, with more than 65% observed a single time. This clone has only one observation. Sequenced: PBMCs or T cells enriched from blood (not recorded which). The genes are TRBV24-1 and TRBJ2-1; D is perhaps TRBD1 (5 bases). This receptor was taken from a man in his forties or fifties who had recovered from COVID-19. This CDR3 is CATSDNTGLMFGRYNEQFF. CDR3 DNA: TGTGCCACCAGTGATAATACAGGTTTGATGTTTGGTCGGTACAATGAGCAGTTCTTC.